Listed here is a single TCR beta chain. The sample belongs to a study of T-cell reconstitution after alpha-beta-depleted transplantation in children. Unique molecular identifiers were built into the TCRbeta library. In TCRdb, the PCR reads were re-called with MiXCR into one record per CDR3 protein. This table has about 640,000 distinct CDR3 sequences, approximately 16% appearing once. V trimming: 5 bases; J trimming: 3 bases; junction bases outside the gene matches: 6. There are 15 residues in the CDR3. From germline, CDR1 is SGDLS and CDR2 YYNGEE. Source: PBMCs from the stem cell graft donor, taken from the stem cell graft. The rearrangement joins TRBV9 to TRBJ2-4; 9 bases map to TRBD1. The TCR originated in a human donor who donated a stem cell graft to a child with acute myeloid leukemia. In DNA form, the CDR3 reads TGTGCCAGCAGTACAGGGGGCGGAGGCAAAAACATTCAGTACTTC. This codes for CASSTGGGGKNIQYF.